The subject of this entry is one T cell receptor beta chain. The entry originates in a study of technical replicates of blood from a handful of donors. The germline V gene encodes CDR1 LGHNA and CDR2 YNFKEQ. This CDR3 has 18 residues. J gave up 2 bases and V 0 bases, and 9 bases lay outside the gene matches. Profiling relied on immunoSEQ multiplex PCR, and the TCRdb table lists in-frame clones only, not all of them. The sample records almost 90,000 clones, about 95% being singletons. Sequencing was done on a sample of T cells isolated from PBMCs. This sequence was found in a human donor in good health. The rearrangement uses TRBV4-2 and TRBJ2-2; 7 bases line up with TRBD2. Here the CDR3 DNA reads TGTGCCAGCAGCCAAGATGGGTCACTAGCGTTTAACACCGGGGAGCTGTTTTTT. Its protein is CASSQDGSLAFNTGELFF.